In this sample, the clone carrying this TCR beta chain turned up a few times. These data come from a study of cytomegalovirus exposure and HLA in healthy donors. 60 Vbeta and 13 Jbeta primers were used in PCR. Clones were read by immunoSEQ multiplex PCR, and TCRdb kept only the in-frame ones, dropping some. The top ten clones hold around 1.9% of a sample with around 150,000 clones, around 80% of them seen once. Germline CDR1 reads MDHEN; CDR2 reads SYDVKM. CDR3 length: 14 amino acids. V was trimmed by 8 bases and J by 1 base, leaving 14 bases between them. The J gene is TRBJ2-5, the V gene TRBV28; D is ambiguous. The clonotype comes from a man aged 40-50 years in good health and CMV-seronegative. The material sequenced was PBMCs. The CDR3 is CASSLRVFQETQYF. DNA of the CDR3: TGTGCCAGCTCCCTCCGGGTCTTCCAAGAGACCCAGTACTTC. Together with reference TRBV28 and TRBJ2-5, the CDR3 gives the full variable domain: DVKVTQSSRYLVKRTGEKVFLECVQDMDHENMFWYRQDPGLGLRLIYFSYDVKMKEKGDIPEGYSVSREKKERFSLILESASTNQTSMYLCASSLRVFQETQYFGPGTRLLVL.